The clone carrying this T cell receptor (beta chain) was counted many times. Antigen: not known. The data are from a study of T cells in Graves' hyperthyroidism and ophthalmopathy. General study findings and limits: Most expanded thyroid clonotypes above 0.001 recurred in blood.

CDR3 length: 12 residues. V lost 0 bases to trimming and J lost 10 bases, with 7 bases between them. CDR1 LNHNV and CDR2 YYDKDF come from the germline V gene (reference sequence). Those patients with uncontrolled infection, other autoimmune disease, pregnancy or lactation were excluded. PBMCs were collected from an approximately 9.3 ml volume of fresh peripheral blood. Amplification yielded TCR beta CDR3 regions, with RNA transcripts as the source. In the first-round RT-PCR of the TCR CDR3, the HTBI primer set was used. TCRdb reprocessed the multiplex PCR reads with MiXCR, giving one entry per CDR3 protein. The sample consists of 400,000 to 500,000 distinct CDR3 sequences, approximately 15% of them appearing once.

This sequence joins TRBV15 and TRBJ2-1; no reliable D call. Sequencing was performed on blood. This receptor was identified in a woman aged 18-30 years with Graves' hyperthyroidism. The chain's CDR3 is CATSRDRPEQFF. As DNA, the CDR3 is TGTGCCACCAGCAGAGATCGACCAGAGCAGTTCTTC.